This TCR beta chain was obtained from a study of blood T cell repertoires in COVID-19. Study in general: COVID-19 samples collected from the United States, Italy and Spain covered acute and convalescent phases. T cells, B-cell-depleted T cells, or PBMCs supplied cDNA or gDNA.

Exposed participants came across a COVID-19 case within 2 weeks before study entry. The CDR3 is 17 residues long. CDR1 is GTSNPN, CDR2 SVGIG, per germline (reference sequence). Trimming removed 2 bases from V and 3 bases from J; junction bases left unmatched: 9. Per the original data handling: Quantification of nucleated cells was approximated via reference gene primer amplification. Assay: immunoSEQ multiplex PCR; the TCRdb copy retains only in-frame clones and omits some. V and J calls and clone size follow that table, whereas D and trimming were derived from the DNA. Among approximately 270,000 clones listed, about 91% were seen once.

The TCR was taken from a middle-aged man who had been exposed to COVID-19. The sample taken for sequencing was PBMCs or T cells enriched from blood (not recorded which). The chain couples TRBV30 to TRBJ2-1; 11 positions agree with TRBD2. CDR3 in amino acids: CAWSISSGRPLYNEQFF. The CDR3 nucleotides are TGTGCCTGGAGTATATCTAGCGGGAGGCCACTCTACAATGAGCAGTTCTTC.